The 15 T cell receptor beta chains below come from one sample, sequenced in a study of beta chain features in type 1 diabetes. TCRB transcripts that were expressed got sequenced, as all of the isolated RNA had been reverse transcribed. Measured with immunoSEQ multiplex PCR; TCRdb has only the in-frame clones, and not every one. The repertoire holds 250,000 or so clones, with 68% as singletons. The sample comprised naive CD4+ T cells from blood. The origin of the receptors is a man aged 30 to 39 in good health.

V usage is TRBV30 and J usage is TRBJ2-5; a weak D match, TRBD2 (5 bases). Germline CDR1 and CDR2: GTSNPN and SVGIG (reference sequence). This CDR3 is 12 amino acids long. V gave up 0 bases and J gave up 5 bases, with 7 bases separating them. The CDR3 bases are TGTGCCTGGAGTGTGATAGCGGAGACCCAGTACTTC. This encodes CAWSVIAETQYF.

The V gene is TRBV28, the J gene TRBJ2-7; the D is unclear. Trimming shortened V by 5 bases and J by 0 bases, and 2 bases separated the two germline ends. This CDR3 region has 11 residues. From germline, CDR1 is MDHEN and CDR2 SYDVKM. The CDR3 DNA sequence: TGTGCCAGCAGTGGCTCCTACGAGCAGTACTTC. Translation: CASSGSYEQYF.

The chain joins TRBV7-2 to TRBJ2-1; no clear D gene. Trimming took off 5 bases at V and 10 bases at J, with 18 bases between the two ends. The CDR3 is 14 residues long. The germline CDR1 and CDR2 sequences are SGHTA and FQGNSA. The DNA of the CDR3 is TGTGCCAGCAGCAGACCACCCCCTGTAGGAGAGCAGTTCTTC. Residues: CASSRPPPVGEQFF.

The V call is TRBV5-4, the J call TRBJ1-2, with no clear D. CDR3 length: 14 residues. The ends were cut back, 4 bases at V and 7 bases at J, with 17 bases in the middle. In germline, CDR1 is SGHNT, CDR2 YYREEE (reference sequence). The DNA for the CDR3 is TGTGCCAGCAGCGTCCCCCAGGAATTGGGTGGCTACACCTTC. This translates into CASSVPQELGGYTF. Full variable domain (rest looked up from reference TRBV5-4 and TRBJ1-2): ETGVTQSPTHLIKTRGQQVTLRCSSQSGHNTVSWYQQALGQGPQFIFQYYREEENGRGNFPPRFSGLQFPNYSSELNVNALELDDSALYLCASSVPQELGGYTFGSGTRLTVV.

The CDR3 DNA is TGTGCCAGCAGCGGCCGGGACAGCAAGAACACTGAAGCTTTCTTT. Translated, it gives CASSGRDSKNTEAFF. V usage is TRBV7-9 and J usage is TRBJ1-1, with 7 bases fitting TRBD1. The CDR3 is made up of 15 amino acids. Germline loops: CDR1 SEHNR, CDR2 FQNEAQ (reference sequence). Germline trimming cut 5 bases from V and 1 base from J; bases unmatched to any gene: 7.

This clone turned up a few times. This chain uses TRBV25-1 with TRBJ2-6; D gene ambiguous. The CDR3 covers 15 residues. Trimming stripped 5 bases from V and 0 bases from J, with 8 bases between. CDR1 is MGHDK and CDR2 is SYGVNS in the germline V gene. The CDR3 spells CASSLASSGANVLTF. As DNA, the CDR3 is TGTGCCAGCAGTCTCGCTAGCTCTGGGGCCAACGTCCTGACTTTC.

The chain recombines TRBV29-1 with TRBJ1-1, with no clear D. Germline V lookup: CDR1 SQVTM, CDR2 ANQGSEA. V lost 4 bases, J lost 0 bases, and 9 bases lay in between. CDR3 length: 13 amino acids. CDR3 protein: CSVVEGMNTEAFF. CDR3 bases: TGCAGCGTTGTTGAAGGCATGAACACTGAAGCTTTCTTT.

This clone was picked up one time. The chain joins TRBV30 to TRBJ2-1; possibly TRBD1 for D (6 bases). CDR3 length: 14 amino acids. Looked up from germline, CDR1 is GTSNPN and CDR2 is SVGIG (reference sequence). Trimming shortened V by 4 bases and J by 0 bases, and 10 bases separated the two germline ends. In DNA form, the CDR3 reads TGTGCCTGGACACAGGGTTTCTCCTACAATGAGCAGTTCTTC. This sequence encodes CAWTQGFSYNEQFF.

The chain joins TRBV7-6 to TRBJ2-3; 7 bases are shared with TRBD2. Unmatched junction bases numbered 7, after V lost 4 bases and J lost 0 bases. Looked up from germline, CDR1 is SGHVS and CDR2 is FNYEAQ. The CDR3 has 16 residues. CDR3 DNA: TGTGCCAGCAGCTCTTACAGCGGGACTAGCACAGATACGCAGTATTTT. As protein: CASSSYSGTSTDTQYF.

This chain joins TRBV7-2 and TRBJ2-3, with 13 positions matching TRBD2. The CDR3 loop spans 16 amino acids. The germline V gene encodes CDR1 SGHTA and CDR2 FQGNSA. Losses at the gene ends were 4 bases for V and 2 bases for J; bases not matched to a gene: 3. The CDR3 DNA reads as TGTGCCAGCAGCTCGGGACTAGCGGGATTCACAGATACGCAGTATTTT. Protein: CASSSGLAGFTDTQYF.

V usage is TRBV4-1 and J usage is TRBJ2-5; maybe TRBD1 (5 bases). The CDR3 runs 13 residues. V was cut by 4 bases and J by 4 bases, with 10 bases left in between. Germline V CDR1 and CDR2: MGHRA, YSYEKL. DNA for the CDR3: TGCGCCAGCAGCCTCAGGGTTGGAGAGACCCAGTACTTC. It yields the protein CASSLRVGETQYF.

As DNA, the CDR3 is TGCAGCGTTGAAACGGACAGGGGGCCGTCGCAGTACTTC. Encoded protein: CSVETDRGPSQYF. This rearrangement joins TRBV29-1 to TRBJ2-7; TRBD1 matches 11 bases. CDR3 length: 13 amino acids. The junction had 6 bases not matched to a gene; V was cut back by 2 bases and J by 9 bases. Germline V gives CDR1 SQVTM, CDR2 ANQGSEA.

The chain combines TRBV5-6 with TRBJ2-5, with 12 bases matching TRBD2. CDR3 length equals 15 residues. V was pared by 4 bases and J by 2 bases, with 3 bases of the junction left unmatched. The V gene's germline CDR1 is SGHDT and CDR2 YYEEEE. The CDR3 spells CASSPGTSGQETQYF. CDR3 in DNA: TGTGCCAGCAGCCCAGGGACTAGCGGGCAAGAGACCCAGTACTTC.

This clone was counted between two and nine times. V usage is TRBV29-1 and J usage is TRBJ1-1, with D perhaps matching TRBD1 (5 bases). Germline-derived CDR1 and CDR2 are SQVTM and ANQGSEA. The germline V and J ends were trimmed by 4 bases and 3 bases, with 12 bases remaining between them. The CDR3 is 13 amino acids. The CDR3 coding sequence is TGCAGCGTTGCAGGGCAGGGATACACTGAAGCTTTCTTT. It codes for CSVAGQGYTEAFF.

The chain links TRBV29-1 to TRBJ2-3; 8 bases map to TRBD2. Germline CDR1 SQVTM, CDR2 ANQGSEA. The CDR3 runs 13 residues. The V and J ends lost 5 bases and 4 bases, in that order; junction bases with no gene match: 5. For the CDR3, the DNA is TGCAGCGTTCTGGCGGGAGGTCCAGATACGCAGTATTTT. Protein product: CSVLAGGPDTQYF.